The 23 T cell receptor beta chains reported below all come from one sample, sequenced in a study of blood T cells in healthy people across ages. Then a second PCR, running about 7 to 11 cycles, was carried out with a sample-barcoded 5' primer and a J-beta primer mix. TCRdb fed the 5' RACE reads into MiXCR, producing one record per CDR3 protein. Among about 1.1 million distinct CDR3 sequences, 35% to 40% were seen once, and the ten largest hold about an eighth. The source material was blood. The receptor set was obtained from a young man in good health.

This clonotype has just a few counts. CDR3 loop: CASAQGQTNYGYTF. The CDR3 coding sequence is TGTGCCAGCGCCCAGGGACAGACTAACTATGGCTACACCTTC. This rearrangement joins TRBV6-2 or TRBV6-3 to TRBJ1-2; TRBD1 matches 7 bases. V lost 8 bases and J lost 0; bases outside the gene matches: 6. There are 14 residues in the CDR3. Germline V gene lookup returns CDR1 MNHEY and CDR2 SVGEGT.

The rearrangement uses TRBV5-5 and TRBJ2-6; 7 bases map to TRBD2. V shed 6 bases, J shed 0 bases, and the junction held 12 bases outside the gene matches. This CDR3 has 18 amino acids. Per the germline V gene, CDR1 is SGHKS and CDR2 is YYEKEE (reference sequence). The CDR3 nucleotides are TGTGCCAGCACCCATTTGGGATCTAGCGGCTCTGGGGCCAACGTCCTGACTTTC. Translated, it gives CASTHLGSSGSGANVLTF.

About this clonotype: A read error may account for a junction end that differs from germline. The chain carries TRBV20-1 and TRBJ2-3; 7 positions match TRBD2. Germline values: CDR1 DFQATT, CDR2 SNEGSKA (reference sequence). The CDR3 extends over 16 amino acids. Written as DNA, the CDR3 is TGCAGTGCTAGAGATGTGAGCGGGACTCACACAGATACGCGGTATTTT. Translating it yields CSARDVSGTHTDTRYF.

This sequence joins TRBV10-3 and TRBJ2-2; possibly TRBD1 for D (5 bases). Germline CDR1 reads ENHRY; CDR2 reads SYGVKD. The CDR3 spans 16 residues. V lost 6 bases, J lost 3 bases, and 17 bases lay in between. CDR3 coding DNA: TGTGCCATCAGGACAGATAGCTTACCCGACACCGGGGAGCTGTTTTTT. This encodes CAIRTDSLPDTGELFF.

The chain combines TRBV12-3 or TRBV12-4 with TRBJ2-1; possibly TRBD1 for D (6 bases). The J call is in doubt because the DNA end fits TRBJ2-7 better. There are 16 residues in the CDR3. The CDR3 region is CASSLGRQEKYNEQYF. The CDR3 DNA is TGTGCCAGCAGTTTAGGACGACAGGAAAAATACAATGAGCAGTACTTC.

The chain recombines TRBV20-1 with TRBJ2-2; a possible D gene is TRBD2 (6 bases). The ends were cut back, 3 bases at V and 6 bases at J, with 17 bases in the middle. This CDR3 is built from 15 residues. Germline-derived CDR1 and CDR2 are DFQATT and SNEGSKA (reference sequence). DNA of the CDR3: TGCAGTGCTAGCTCTTTAATGGGGGGAGCCGGGGAGCTGTTTTTT. Translated, it gives CSASSLMGGAGELFF.

The chain employs TRBV3-1 and TRBJ2-3, with D perhaps TRBD1 or TRBD2 (5 bases each). Germline-derived CDR1 and CDR2 are LGHDT and YNNKEL (reference sequence). The CDR3 covers 15 residues. V lost 0 bases and J lost 6, with 13 bases in between. The CDR3 nucleotides are TGTGCCAGCAGCCAAGACGCGAGGGGCAGGGATACGCAGTATTTT. It is translated as CASSQDARGRDTQYF.

This clonotype has only a few counts. The rearrangement links TRBV12-3 or TRBV12-4 to TRBJ2-3; TRBD2 agrees at 10 bases. The J segment lost 2 bases and the V segment lost 5 bases, leaving 7 bases of the junction unmatched. This CDR3 is built from 16 residues. The CDR3 sequence: CASSVLAGGHTDTQYF. DNA for the CDR3: TGTGCCAGCAGTGTTTTAGCGGGGGGACACACAGATACGCAGTATTTT.

This clonotype was detected only a few times. The chain employs TRBV29-1 and TRBJ1-2; D may be TRBD1 (6 bases). This CDR3 spans 12 amino acids. The ends were cut back, 3 bases at V and 8 bases at J, with 13 bases in the middle. Germline CDR1 and CDR2: SQVTM and ANQGSEA. CDR3 DNA sequence: TGCAGCGTTGAGGGGGGCCCTGAAGGCTACACCTTC. This gives the protein CSVEGGPEGYTF.

In this sample, this clonotype turned up a few times. The V call is TRBV7-3, the J call TRBJ2-3; D possibly uses TRBD1 or TRBD2 (6 bases each). CDR3 length equals 16 residues. The ends were cut back, 6 bases at V and 3 bases at J, with 19 bases in the middle. In germline, CDR1 is SGHTA, CDR2 FQGTGA. The CDR3, as DNA: TGTGCCAGCAGTCCGAGCTTGGGGGGCGAAACAGATACGCAGTATTTT. Amino acids: CASSPSLGGETDTQYF.

The chain is built from TRBV5-1 and TRBJ1-4; no clear D gene. CDR1 is SGHRS and CDR2 is YFSETQ in the germline V gene. Trimming removed 4 bases from V and 0 bases from J, with 22 bases in between. The CDR3 is 19 amino acids. This chain's CDR3 is CASSPRPGSHPATNEKLFF. In DNA, the CDR3 is TGCGCCAGCAGCCCCCGTCCGGGCTCCCATCCTGCAACTAATGAAAAACTGTTTTTT.

This chain connects TRBV6-6 to TRBJ1-5; TRBD1 is a possible D gene (6 bases). The germline V gene has CDR1 MNHNY and CDR2 SVGAGI (reference sequence). V was shortened by 6 bases and J by 0 bases, with 12 bases between the two germline ends. The CDR3 contains 15 residues. The CDR3 coding sequence is TGTGCCAGCAGCCGCGGGACACCTAGCAATCAGCCCCAGCATTTT. Amino acid sequence: CASSRGTPSNQPQHF.

This clonotype has a handful of counts. CDR3 in amino acids: CASSTGDSHEQYF. DNA for the CDR3: TGCGCCAGCAGCACGGGGGACAGTCACGAGCAGTACTTC. The J gene is TRBJ2-5, the V gene TRBV5-1; perhaps TRBD1 as D (7 bases). The J call is in doubt because the DNA end fits TRBJ2-7 better. The CDR3 totals 13 residues. CDR1 SGHRS and CDR2 YFSETQ come from the germline V gene.

The chain is built from TRBV29-1 and TRBJ1-2, with a weak D call TRBD1 (6 bases). In germline, CDR1 is SQVTM, CDR2 ANQGSEA. The CDR3 loop spans 12 amino acids. CDR3 in DNA: TGCAGTGTTCAAACAGGGCCGTATGGCTACACCTTC. This gives the protein CSVQTGPYGYTF.

The J gene is TRBJ2-7, the V gene TRBV21-1. TRBV21-1 is a pseudogene locus. The CDR3 length is 12 residues. CDR3 loop: CAGAPSSYEQYF. In nucleotides, the CDR3 is TGTGCCGGAGCACCTAGCTCCTACGAGCAGTACTTC.

This clonotype has only a few counts. The V call is TRBV6-2 or TRBV6-3, the J call TRBJ1-2; the match to TRBD1 covers 7 bases. The V and J ends lost 2 bases and 7 bases, in that order; junction bases with no gene match: 10. Germline V CDR1 and CDR2: MNHEY, SVGEGT. This CDR3 comprises 15 residues. CDR3 sequence (DNA): TGTGCCAGCAGTTACGCGACAGGGAGCGGACGTGGCTACACCTTC. As protein: CASSYATGSGRGYTF.

The CDR3 DNA is TGTGCCAGCAGTGAAGCCTGGACAGGGAACTATGGCTACACCTTC. Amino acid sequence: CASSEAWTGNYGYTF. V and J are TRBV6-1 and TRBJ1-2, with 8 bases fitting TRBD1. CDR3 length: 15 residues. V lost 0 bases and J lost 2; bases outside the gene matches: 2. Germline CDR1 reads MNHNS; CDR2 reads SASEGT.

This clonotype was found once. In nucleotides, the CDR3 is TGTGCCAGCAGTTTGGGTGGGGCCAAGACCTTCTCCTACAATGAGCAGTACTTC. Its protein product is CASSLGGAKTFSYNEQYF. This chain uses TRBV27 with TRBJ2-1; TRBD1 is a possible D gene (5 bases). Judging by the DNA end, TRBJ2-7 fits better; the J call may be wrong. Germline V gene lookup returns CDR1 MNHEY and CDR2 SMNVEV (reference sequence). The CDR3 is made up of 18 amino acids.

This clonotype turned up a few times. The chain links TRBV5-1 to TRBJ1-1; TRBD1 matches at 9 bases. Germline loops: CDR1 SGHRS, CDR2 YFSETQ. J gave up 5 bases and V 4 bases, and 9 bases lay outside the gene matches. The CDR3 covers 15 residues. The CDR3 spells CASSLRTGDGTEAFF. CDR3 DNA sequence: TGCGCCAGCAGCCTACGGACAGGGGACGGGACTGAAGCTTTCTTT.

The chain combines TRBV12-3 or TRBV12-4 with TRBJ2-3; D possibly corresponds to TRBD1 (6 bases). V was trimmed by 3 bases and J by 3 bases, leaving 16 bases between them. CDR3 length equals 16 residues. The chain's CDR3 is CASSFSSSGETDTQYF. The DNA of the CDR3 is TGTGCCAGCAGTTTTTCCTCCTCAGGGGAAACAGATACGCAGTATTTT.

The chain couples TRBV5-1 to TRBJ1-6; no firm D call. The CDR3 totals 20 residues. The V and J ends lost 2 bases and 1 base respectively, with 22 bases between them. The germline V gene encodes CDR1 SGHRS and CDR2 YFSETQ. CDR3 coding DNA: TGCGCCAGCAGCTTACTCACCCCCGGGCAAGGGAGATCCTATAATTCACCCCTCCACTTT. Its translation: CASSLLTPGQGRSYNSPLHF.

The chain has TRBV19 and TRBJ1-2, with 8 bases fitting TRBD1. Germline V lookup: CDR1 LNHDA, CDR2 SQIVND (reference sequence). V was clipped by 5 bases and J by 8 bases; unmatched bases: 13. This CDR3 is 15 amino acids long. The CDR3 loop is CASSPKDRGQRGYTF. The CDR3 DNA is TGTGCCAGTAGTCCAAAAGACAGGGGCCAGAGGGGCTACACCTTC.

V gene TRBV9 combines with J gene TRBJ2-3; D remains ambiguous. CDR1 is SGDLS and CDR2 is YYNGEE in the germline V gene. Trimming cost V 0 bases and J 0 bases, with 11 bases left between them. The CDR3 is 16 residues long. CDR3 loop: CASSVVGIASTDTQYF. For the CDR3, the DNA is TGTGCCAGCAGCGTAGTGGGCATCGCTAGCACAGATACGCAGTATTTT.